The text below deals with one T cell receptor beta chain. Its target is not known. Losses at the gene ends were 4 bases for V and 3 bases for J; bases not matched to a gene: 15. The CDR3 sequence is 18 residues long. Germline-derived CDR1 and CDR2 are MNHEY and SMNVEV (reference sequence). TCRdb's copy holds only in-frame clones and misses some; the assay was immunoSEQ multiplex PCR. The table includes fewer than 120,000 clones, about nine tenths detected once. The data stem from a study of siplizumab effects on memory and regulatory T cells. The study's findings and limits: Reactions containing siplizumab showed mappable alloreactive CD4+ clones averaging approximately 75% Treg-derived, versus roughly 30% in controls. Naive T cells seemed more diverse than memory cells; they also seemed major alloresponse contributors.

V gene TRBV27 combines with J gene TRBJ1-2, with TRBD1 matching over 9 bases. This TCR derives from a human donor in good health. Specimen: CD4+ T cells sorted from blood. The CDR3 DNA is TGTGCCAGCAGTTCTCGGTTGGACAGGGGAAAGATTTACTATGGCTACACCTTC. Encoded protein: CASSSRLDRGKIYYGYTF.